This T cell receptor beta chain emerged from a study of human T cells and chemical hapten exposure. In the study overall: Once 0.01% DPC had been applied to the upper back by patch test, readings were taken at 6 days. General study findings and limits: Counts of expanded TCRs (at PT1) showed a positive correlation with patch test score.

Single cDNA molecules in the library carried unique molecular identifiers attached during preparation. TCRdb re-called the RACE reads through MiXCR, storing one row per CDR3 protein. The sample consists of under 300,000 distinct CDR3 sequences, about 8.1% of them appearing once. This sample's time point: pre-sensitization, week 0. The treatment is: therapeutic diphenylcyclopropenone sensitization with weekly scalp DPC. Samples of blood were obtained prior to the application of each patch test. CDR1 and CDR2 from the germline V gene are MNHNY and SVGAGI (reference sequence). The CDR3 has 16 residues. Unmatched junction bases numbered 8, after V lost 0 bases and J lost 7 bases. As for this clonotype: The antigen is undetermined.

The source material was whole blood, sampled in connection with sensitization to the hapten diphenylcyclopropenone (DPC). The sequence came from a woman between 35 and 50 years old with alopecia areata. Some clones in this sample may be carry-over from other donors' samples. The chain carries TRBV6-6 and TRBJ2-1, with TRBD2 identical over 8 bases. DNA for the CDR3: TGTGCCAGCAGTTACTCGATCGGGAGGGCCGGGAATGAGCAGTTCTTC. Encoded protein: CASSYSIGRAGNEQFF.